This T cell receptor (beta chain) was documented in a study of T-cell reconstitution after alpha-beta-depleted transplantation in children. This clonotype was picked up a small number of times. The CDR3 consists of 13 residues. The V gene's germline CDR1 is SGHRS and CDR2 YFSETQ. Trimming stripped 5 bases from V and 4 bases from J, with 10 bases between. The TCRbeta library was prepared with unique molecular identifiers. A single record per CDR3 protein comes from TCRdb applying MiXCR to the PCR reads. The sample includes a few hundred thousand distinct CDR3 sequences, over 20% of them seen just once.

The TCR sequence derives from a male patient between 10 and 17 years old who had a stem cell transplant for acute lymphoblastic leukemia, so the T cells may come from the graft donor. The chain is built from TRBV5-1 and TRBJ2-4; D gene uncertain. Sequenced here: PBMCs, mostly from graft donor cells, sampled 180 days after TCRalphabeta/CD19-depleted stem cell transplant. CDR3 bases: TGCGCCAGCAGTCTGATAGGGAAAAACATTCAGTACTTC. Protein product: CASSLIGKNIQYF. Combining the CDR3 with reference TRBV5-1 and TRBJ2-4 gives the whole variable domain KAGVTQTPRYLIKTRGQQVTLSCSPISGHRSVSWYQQTPGQGLQFLFEYFSETQRNKGNFPGRFSGRQFSNSRSEMNVSTLELGDSALYLCASSLIGKNIQYFGAGTRLSVL.